This TCR beta chain was found in a study of T-cell reconstitution after alpha-beta-depleted transplantation in children. Germline CDR1 reads SGHRS; CDR2 reads YFSETQ. This CDR3 contains 16 residues. J was trimmed by 6 bases and V by 5 bases; bases with no gene match: 13. The study's findings and limits: It was surviving recipient T cells and thymic progenitors that gave some patients high TCRbeta diversity at day 60. T-cell numbers and diversity one year post-transplant derived largely from freshly generated T cells.

A remark on this clonotype: What it recognizes is unknown.

Unique molecular identifiers featured in how the TCRbeta library was prepared. TCRdb independently ran MiXCR on the PCR reads; one entry per CDR3 protein. The sample has 500,000 to 600,000 distinct CDR3 sequences; roughly 30% are singletons. This rearrangement joins TRBV5-1 to TRBJ2-2, with 7 bases fitting TRBD2. The receptor was isolated from a boy less than two years old with Wiskott-Aldrich syndrome, due to receive a stem cell transplant. The specimen was PBMCs, collected before TCRalphabeta/CD19-depleted stem cell transplant. CDR3 sequence reads: CASSLRPGGSAGELFF. CDR3 DNA sequence: TGCGCCAGCAGTCTCAGGCCGGGAGGATCCGCCGGGGAGCTGTTTTTT. Based on the CDR3 plus reference TRBV5-1 and TRBJ2-2, the full variable domain is KAGVTQTPRYLIKTRGQQVTLSCSPISGHRSVSWYQQTPGQGLQFLFEYFSETQRNKGNFPGRFSGRQFSNSRSEMNVSTLELGDSALYLCASSLRPGGSAGELFFGEGSRLTVL.